The T cell receptor beta chain described here comes from a study of blood T cell repertoires in COVID-19. Participant reports of clinical history set cohort assignment. The CDR3 consists of 11 residues. The V and J ends lost 10 bases and 5 bases respectively, with 10 bases between them. The germline CDR1 and CDR2 sequences are LNHDA and SQIVND (reference sequence). Data came from immunoSEQ multiplex PCR; TCRdb stores just in-frame clones and leaves some out. Altogether under 200,000 clones are present, approximately 80% being singletons, with the ten largest covering roughly 5.2%. This rearrangement joins TRBV19 to TRBJ2-3; D gene ambiguous. The TCR originated in a woman aged 60-75 years with acute COVID-19. The sequenced sample was PBMCs or T cells enriched from blood (not recorded which). The CDR3 is CATNSGDTQYF. The CDR3 nucleotides are TGTGCCACTAATTCGGGAGATACGCAGTATTTT.